This T cell receptor beta chain emerged from a study of identifying expanded T cells in peripheral blood. Repertoires were generated with immunoSEQ multiplex PCR, while TCRdb's copy carries only in-frame clones and drops some. The data contain approximately 86,000 clones, 85% of them seen just once; the ten biggest clones take up roughly 4%. CDR1 and CDR2 (germline): SGHNT, YYREEE (reference sequence). The CDR3 consists of 14 residues. The J segment lost 3 bases and the V segment lost 0 bases, leaving 1 base of the junction unmatched. Study-wide results and caveats: Across healthy donors, higher total template counts meant significantly greater roughly two-week count variance. Technical replicates showed roughly 1.2 changed clones; roughly two weeks around 15; four weeks 19.

Concerning this clone itself: Its antigen is unknown.

During the collection period, no donor immune events like infections were recorded. This receptor was obtained from a person aged 18 to 75 in good health. The source material was blood. The rearrangement uses TRBV5-4 and TRBJ1-2; 8 positions agree with TRBD1. The CDR3, as DNA: TGTGCCAGCAGCTTGGACAGGGGGTACTATGGCTACACCTTC. Translating gives CASSLDRGYYGYTF.